This TCR beta chain was profiled in a study of shared clonotypes between healthy human individuals. Across the whole study: Three men and a couple of women, aged 18 to 49, were donors. Three plates each covered CD4 naive and memory; CD8 naive two, CD8 memory one. Study-wide results and caveats: Across subsets, estimated richness was generally greater for naive than for memory populations. Limited genetic and exposure-history diversity came from having few donors.

Regarding this clone: Its cognate antigen is unknown.

Using immunoSEQ multiplex PCR, the repertoire was profiled, and TCRdb retains in-frame clones only, with some absent. Of about 2 million clones listed, 85% to 95% are singletons. Selected positively for CCR7 and CD45RO-negative, naive CD8 cells excluded terminally differentiated effector memory CD45RA+ cells. This receptor was identified in a young man in good health. Input material: naive CD8+ T cells sorted from blood.

The CDR3 here is CASSYGKTSEQFF. Here the CDR3 DNA reads TGTGCCAGCAGTTACGGAAAAACCAGTGAGCAGTTCTTC. The V and J genes are TRBV6-5 and TRBJ2-1, with D hard to call. Trimming shortened V by 2 bases and J by 9 bases, and 11 bases separated the two germline ends. Looked up from germline, CDR1 is MNHEY and CDR2 is SVGAGI. CDR3 length equals 13 residues.